The 4 T cell receptor beta chains listed next were all sequenced from one sample in a study of Ad26.COV2.S vaccination and SARS-CoV-2 variants. Treatment in this sample: about 20 received Ad26.COV2.S at low or high dose, single or two shots; five or six received placebo; per-sample allocation not given. Samples were taken on day 63 after the first vaccine or placebo injection. TCRdb's copy holds only in-frame clones and misses some; the assay was immunoSEQ multiplex PCR. The repertoire consists of roughly 420,000 clones, with roughly 89% occurring once and the leading ten covering just over 2.5%. Source: peripheral blood, taken in a trial of Ad26.COV2.S vaccine versus placebo. The receptors here all came from a person between 18 and 60 years old who received the Ad26.COV2.S COVID-19 vaccine or a placebo.

The gene calls are TRBV7-2 and TRBJ2-1; no clear D gene. From germline, CDR1 is SGHTA and CDR2 FQGNSA. The CDR3 is 14 amino acids. The V end lost 3 bases, the J end lost 1 base, and 7 bases lay between the germline ends. DNA for the CDR3: TGTGCCAGCAGCTTCCTTGGGTCCTACAATGAGCAGTTCTTC. It translates to CASSFLGSYNEQFF.

This chain joins TRBV4-3 and TRBJ2-2, with D possibly being TRBD2 (6 bases). Germline V gene sequence: CDR1 LGHNA, CDR2 YSLEER. V lost 0 bases to trimming and J lost 3 bases, with 8 bases between them. CDR3 length: 15 amino acids. This CDR3 reads CASSQEAGHTGELFF. The CDR3 DNA is TGCGCCAGCAGCCAAGAGGCGGGGCACACCGGGGAGCTGTTTTTT.

The gene calls are TRBV7-9 and TRBJ1-1; D is uncertain. The germline V and J ends were trimmed by 5 bases and 3 bases, with 10 bases remaining between them. Germline loops: CDR1 SEHNR, CDR2 FQNEAQ (reference sequence). The CDR3 sequence is 13 residues long. CDR3 bases: TGTGCCAGCAGCCCTGGAGGGCACACTGAAGCTTTCTTT. As protein: CASSPGGHTEAFF.

The rearrangement links TRBV7-2 to TRBJ1-6; a weak D match, TRBD1 (5 bases). Germline V CDR1 and CDR2: SGHTA, FQGNSA. The ends were cut back, 5 bases at V and 2 bases at J, with 16 bases in the middle. This CDR3 spans 17 amino acids. The CDR3 bases are TGTGCCAGCAGCCGGCTCCGCGGGGACCCCTATAATTCACCCCTCCACTTT. It translates to CASSRLRGDPYNSPLHF.